These 25 T cell receptor beta chains came from one sample sequenced in a study of shared clonotypes between healthy human individuals. The data were produced by immunoSEQ multiplex PCR, yet TCRdb's version contains in-frame clones alone and is incomplete. The sample records some 1,100,000 clones, 75% to 85% being singletons. Material: memory CD4+ T cells from PBMCs. The sample's subset: CD45RA-negative fraction. These TCRs come from a man aged 18-30 years in good health. Some clones in this sample may be carry-over from other donors' samples.

The chain combines TRBV4-1 with TRBJ2-7, with 9 nucleotides matching TRBD1. After removal of 4 bases from V and 4 bases from J, the junction contained 5 bases not matched to a gene. The CDR3 extends over 14 amino acids. Per germline, CDR1 MGHRA and CDR2 YSYEKL. The CDR3 DNA follows: TGCGCCAGCAGCCTCGGGACAGGGAATTACGAGCAGTACTTC. Translating gives CASSLGTGNYEQYF.

Regarding this clone: The same CDR3 also results from other DNA sequences found in this sample. The genes are TRBV7-9 and TRBJ2-3, with D perhaps being TRBD1 or TRBD2 (5 bases each). Germline lookup yields CDR1 SEHNR and CDR2 FQNEAQ (reference sequence). The CDR3 runs 12 residues. V lost 3 bases and J 4 bases, leaving 5 bases between the germline ends. This chain's CDR3 is CASSLGPDTQYF. The CDR3 DNA sequence: TGTGCCAGCAGCTTGGGACCAGATACGCAGTATTTT.

V gene TRBV7-2 combines with J gene TRBJ2-5, with a tentative D call TRBD1 (6 bases). V lost 2 bases to trimming and J lost 3 bases, with 13 bases between them. The CDR3 spans 15 residues. Germline V gene data show CDR1 as SGHTA and CDR2 as FQGNSA. The CDR3 sequence is CASSLFGQTKETQYF. CDR3 sequence (DNA): TGTGCCAGCAGCTTATTCGGACAGACCAAAGAGACCCAGTACTTC.

This chain joins TRBV5-4 and TRBJ1-1; 7 bases are shared with TRBD1. V shed 0 bases, J shed 0 bases, and the junction held 8 bases outside the gene matches. The germline V gene has CDR1 SGHNT and CDR2 YYREEE (reference sequence). There are 17 residues in the CDR3. Written as DNA, the CDR3 is TGTGCCAGCAGCTTGGGACAGGGATTCGTAATGAACACTGAAGCTTTCTTT. Protein product: CASSLGQGFVMNTEAFF.

A few counts support this clone. This chain uses TRBV7-3 with TRBJ2-7, with D tentatively TRBD1 or TRBD2 (5 bases each). There are 15 residues in the CDR3. Trimming removed 2 bases at V and 1 base at J, with 12 bases between. CDR1 and CDR2 (germline): SGHTA, FQGTGA. The CDR3 DNA sequence: TGTGCCAGCAGCTTAGACCCGGGGCCTTCCTACGAGCAGTACTTC. It is translated as CASSLDPGPSYEQYF.

The chain carries TRBV29-1 and TRBJ1-2; 7 nucleotides agree with TRBD1. Germline CDR1 is SQVTM and CDR2 is ANQGSEA. After removal of 0 bases from V and 4 bases from J, the junction contained 5 bases not matched to a gene. The CDR3 has 14 residues. CDR3 bases: TGCAGCGTTGAAGATGAAGGGGGCGGCTATGGCTACACCTTC. This translates into CSVEDEGGGYGYTF. The entire variable domain, with the rest obtained from reference TRBV29-1 and TRBJ1-2, is as follows: SAVISQKPSRDICQRGTSLTIQCQVDSQVTMMFWYRQQPGQSLTLIATANQGSEATYESGFVIDKFPISRPNLTFSTLTVSNMSPEDSSIYLCSVEDEGGGYGYTFGSGTRLTVV.

V gene TRBV19 combines with J gene TRBJ2-7, with a possible D match to TRBD1 (5 bases). The CDR3 is 16 amino acids. Germline V CDR1 and CDR2: LNHDA, SQIVND (reference sequence). The germline V and J ends were trimmed by 5 bases and 6 bases, with 23 bases remaining between them. The CDR3 DNA follows: TGTGCCAGTAGTGCCGGTGGCAGGGCTGCCGTTGTCGAGCAGTACTTC. This gives the protein CASSAGGRAAVVEQYF. The variable domain in full, with the rest retrieved from reference TRBV19 and TRBJ2-7, is DGGITQSPKYLFRKEGQNVTLSCEQNLNHDAMYWYRQDPGQGLRLIYYSQIVNDFQKGDIAEGYSVSREKKESFPLTVTSAQKNPTAFYLCASSAGGRAAVVEQYFGPGTRLTVT.

The rearrangement uses TRBV13 and TRBJ2-3, with 11 bases identical to TRBD2. The CDR3 contains 19 residues. Germline-derived CDR1 and CDR2 are PRHDT and FYEKMQ (reference sequence). V lost 0 bases to trimming and J lost 0 bases; unmatched junction nucleotides: 8. CDR3 amino acids: CASSLGSGRATTSTDTQYF. The CDR3 nucleotides read TGTGCCAGCAGCTTAGGTAGCGGGAGGGCCACTACTAGCACAGATACGCAGTATTTT.

This clone has only a few counts. The chain recombines TRBV7-9 with TRBJ2-2; 11 positions match TRBD2. This CDR3 is 15 amino acids long. Germline V gives CDR1 SEHNR, CDR2 FQNEAQ (reference sequence). The ends lost 6 bases at V and 6 bases at J; junction bases unmatched: 6. The CDR3 sequence: CASRTSGTLSGELFF. The CDR3 DNA is TGTGCCAGCAGGACTAGCGGGACCCTATCCGGGGAGCTGTTTTTT. Filled out from reference TRBV7-9 and TRBJ2-2, the complete variable domain reads DTGVSQNPRHKITKRGQNVTFRCDPISEHNRLYWYRQTLGQGPEFLTYFQNEAQLEKSRLLSDRFSAERPKGSFSTLEIQRTEQGDSAMYLCASRTSGTLSGELFFGEGSRLTVL.

V usage is TRBV7-2 and J usage is TRBJ2-3; 9 positions match TRBD2. The CDR3 has 15 residues. Germline V gives CDR1 SGHTA, CDR2 FQGNSA. V trimming: 4 bases; J trimming: 4 bases; junction bases outside the gene matches: 6. The CDR3 coding sequence is TGTGCCAGCAGCTCGGGACTAGCTTCGGCAGATACGCAGTATTTT. Residues: CASSSGLASADTQYF.

Remarks on this clone: This specimen includes other DNA sequences encoding the same CDR3. This chain uses TRBV18 with TRBJ2-2; TRBD1 matches 8 bases. This CDR3 has 15 amino acids. Germline trimming cut 3 bases from V and 1 base from J; bases unmatched to any gene: 1. Looked up from germline, CDR1 is KGHSH and CDR2 is LQKENI. The CDR3 protein is CASSPGTGNTGELFF. The CDR3 nucleotides are TGTGCCAGCTCACCGGGGACAGGGAACACCGGGGAGCTGTTTTTT.

The V gene is TRBV5-4, the J gene TRBJ2-6; a possible D gene is TRBD2 (5 bases). The V gene lost 4 bases and the J gene lost 0 bases, with 14 bases spanning the gap. Germline lookup yields CDR1 SGHNT and CDR2 YYREEE (reference sequence). This CDR3 contains 17 residues. The CDR3 DNA is TGTGCCAGCAGCCGCGGAGGCGGGTTCTCTGGGGCCAACGTCCTGACTTTC. Translating gives CASSRGGGFSGANVLTF.

This clone was recorded many times. Other nucleotide sequences in the sample specify the same CDR3. CDR3 nucleotide sequence: TGTGCCAGCACCCGCGTTGGGCCTGAAGCTTTCTTT. Translation gives CASTRVGPEAFF. V is TRBV7-9 and J is TRBJ1-1; no clear D. Deletions cut 7 bases from V and 6 bases from J, with 12 bases between. Germline V CDR1 and CDR2: SEHNR, FQNEAQ (reference sequence). CDR3 length: 12 residues.

The rearrangement joins TRBV18 to TRBJ2-1, with D tentatively TRBD1 (5 bases). The V end lost 3 bases, the J end lost 9 bases, and 15 bases lay between the germline ends. The CDR3 has 14 amino acids. Germline assignment: CDR1 KGHSH and CDR2 LQKENI. Here the CDR3 DNA reads TGTGCCAGCTCACCCCTGTCAGGGTCCGGTGAGCAGTTCTTC. Its protein product is CASSPLSGSGEQFF. Looking up the rest from reference TRBV18 and TRBJ2-1 gives the full variable domain: NAGVMQNPRHLVRRRGQEARLRCSPMKGHSHVYWYRQLPEEGLKFMVYLQKENIIDESGMPKERFSAEFPKEGPSILRIQQVVRGDSAAYFCASSPLSGSGEQFFGPGTRLTVL.

The chain has TRBV2 and TRBJ2-2, with a weak D call TRBD2 (5 bases). V lost 7 bases, J lost 0 bases, and 9 bases lay in between. CDR3 length equals 14 residues. CDR1 and CDR2 (germline): SNHLY, FYNNEI. The CDR3 reads CASTSGSNTGELFF. CDR3 nucleotide sequence: TGTGCCAGCACCTCGGGATCGAACACCGGGGAGCTGTTTTTT.

The chain uses TRBV7-9 and TRBJ2-5; D unclear. Germline loops: CDR1 SEHNR, CDR2 FQNEAQ (reference sequence). V lost 1 base and J lost 2, with 8 bases in between. The CDR3 loop spans 14 amino acids. The CDR3 sequence is CASSLGLFQETQYF. The CDR3, as DNA: TGTGCCAGCAGCTTAGGGCTGTTTCAAGAGACCCAGTACTTC.

The V gene is TRBV9, the J gene TRBJ1-5; D remains ambiguous. The CDR3 spans 13 residues. CDR1 and CDR2 from the germline V gene are SGDLS and YYNGEE. Trimming removed 0 bases at V and 6 bases at J, with 7 bases between. In nucleotides, the CDR3 is TGTGCCAGCAGCGTAGGAGGGTCTCAGCCCCAGCATTTT. This codes for CASSVGGSQPQHF.

This rearrangement joins TRBV7-3 to TRBJ2-3; tentative D call: TRBD1 (6 bases). Trimming removed 5 bases at V and 4 bases at J, with 13 bases between. Germline V CDR1 and CDR2: SGHTA, FQGTGA. The CDR3 extends over 14 amino acids. DNA for the CDR3: TGTGCCAGCAGCCAGGGGCCCCTCTCAGATACGCAGTATTTT. It translates to CASSQGPLSDTQYF.

The genes are TRBV28 and TRBJ1-2, with TRBD1 matching 8 bases. V was pared by 5 bases and J by 0 bases, with 11 bases of the junction left unmatched. Germline loops: CDR1 MDHEN, CDR2 SYDVKM. The CDR3 loop spans 17 amino acids. CDR3 amino acids: CASSPLGQGKTNYGYTF. CDR3 in DNA: TGTGCCAGCAGTCCTCTCGGACAGGGAAAAACTAACTATGGCTACACCTTC.

This clone was found a few times. J is TRBJ2-5 and V is TRBV6-6, with 7 bases that match TRBD1. J gave up 9 bases and V 5 bases, and 18 bases lay outside the gene matches. Germline CDR1 is MNHNY and CDR2 is SVGAGI (reference sequence). This CDR3 contains 16 residues. CDR3 region: CASSHRGQATPLAQYF. CDR3 nucleotide sequence: TGTGCCAGCAGTCACAGAGGACAGGCTACACCATTGGCCCAGTACTTC.

There are a few counts of this clone. Within the sample, other DNA sequences also encode this same CDR3. CDR3 loop: CASSLVQGGETQYF. The CDR3 DNA reads TGCGCCAGCAGCTTGGTACAGGGAGGAGAGACCCAGTACTTC. V is TRBV5-1 and J is TRBJ2-5; D is perhaps TRBD1 or TRBD2 (6 bases each). The CDR3 contains 14 residues. The V end lost 0 bases, the J end lost 4 bases, and 10 bases lay between the germline ends. Germline V CDR1 and CDR2: SGHRS, YFSETQ.

The gene calls are TRBV18 and TRBJ2-6; TRBD1 aligns across 8 bases. Trimming at V came to 5 bases and at J to 0 bases, leaving 12 bases not matched to a gene. Germline CDR1 is KGHSH and CDR2 is LQKENI. The CDR3 runs 19 residues. The CDR3 reads CASSILGQGTSSGANVLTF. The CDR3 region has the DNA TGTGCCAGCTCAATTCTCGGACAGGGAACATCCTCTGGGGCCAACGTCCTGACTTTC.

The chain has TRBV6-5 and TRBJ1-6; 9 nucleotides match TRBD1. The CDR3 covers 14 residues. Germline CDR1 MNHEY, CDR2 SVGAGI. Losses at the gene ends were 6 bases for V and 13 bases for J; bases not matched to a gene: 10. The CDR3 sequence is CASRQNRDRVPLHF. For the CDR3, the DNA is TGTGCCAGCAGGCAAAACCGGGACAGGGTTCCCCTCCACTTT.

This clone was counted a few times. The chain is built from TRBV7-9 and TRBJ1-1; 8 bases agree with TRBD1. The germline CDR1 and CDR2 sequences are SEHNR and FQNEAQ (reference sequence). This CDR3 region has 12 residues. V shed 1 base and J 8 bases; nucleotides not matched to a gene: 0. In DNA form, the CDR3 reads TGTGCCAGCAGCTTAGGGACAGGGGAAGCTTTCTTT. Amino acids: CASSLGTGEAFF. The full variable domain, rest sourced from reference TRBV7-9 and TRBJ1-1, is DTGVSQNPRHKITKRGQNVTFRCDPISEHNRLYWYRQTLGQGPEFLTYFQNEAQLEKSRLLSDRFSAERPKGSFSTLEIQRTEQGDSAMYLCASSLGTGEAFFGQGTRLTVV.

The chain has TRBV5-6 and TRBJ2-7; tentatively, D is TRBD2 (6 bases). Per the germline V gene, CDR1 is SGHDT and CDR2 is YYEEEE. With 1 base removed from V and 3 bases from J, the gap between germline ends came to 14 bases. This CDR3 contains 15 residues. DNA for the CDR3: TGTGCCAGCAGCTTGTTAGGGACTTACAGCTACGAGCAGTACTTC. Protein product: CASSLLGTYSYEQYF. The full variable domain, with the rest looked up from reference TRBV5-6 and TRBJ2-7, is DAGVTQSPTHLIKTRGQQVTLRCSPKSGHDTVSWYQQALGQGPQFIFQYYEEEERQRGNFPDRFSGHQFPNYSSELNVNALLLGDSALYLCASSLLGTYSYEQYFGPGTRLTVT.